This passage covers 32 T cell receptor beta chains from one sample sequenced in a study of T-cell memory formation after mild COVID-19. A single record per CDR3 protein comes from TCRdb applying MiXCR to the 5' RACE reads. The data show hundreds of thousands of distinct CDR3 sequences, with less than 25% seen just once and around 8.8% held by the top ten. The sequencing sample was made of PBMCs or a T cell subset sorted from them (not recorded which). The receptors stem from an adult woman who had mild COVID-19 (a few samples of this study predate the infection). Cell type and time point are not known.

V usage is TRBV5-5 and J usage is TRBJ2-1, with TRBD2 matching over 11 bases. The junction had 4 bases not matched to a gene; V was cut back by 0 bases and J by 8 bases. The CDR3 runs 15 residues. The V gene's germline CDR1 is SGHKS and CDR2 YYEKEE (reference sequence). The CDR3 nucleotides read TGTGCCAGCAGCTTGGTAGCGGGAGGGCGCTATGAGCAGTTCTTC. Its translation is CASSLVAGGRYEQFF.

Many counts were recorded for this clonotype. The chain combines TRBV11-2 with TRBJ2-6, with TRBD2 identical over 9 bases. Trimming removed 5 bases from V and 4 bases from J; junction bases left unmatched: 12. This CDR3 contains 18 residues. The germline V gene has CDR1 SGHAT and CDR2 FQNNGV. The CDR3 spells CASSLLAGSVTGANVLTF. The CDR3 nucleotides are TGTGCCAGCAGCCTACTAGCGGGTTCTGTCACGGGGGCCAACGTCCTGACTTTC.

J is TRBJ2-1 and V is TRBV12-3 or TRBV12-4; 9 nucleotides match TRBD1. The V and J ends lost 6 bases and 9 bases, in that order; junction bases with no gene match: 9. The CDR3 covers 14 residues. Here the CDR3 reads CASSKTQGAGEQFF. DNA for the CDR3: TGTGCCAGCAGCAAAACACAGGGGGCAGGTGAGCAGTTCTTC.

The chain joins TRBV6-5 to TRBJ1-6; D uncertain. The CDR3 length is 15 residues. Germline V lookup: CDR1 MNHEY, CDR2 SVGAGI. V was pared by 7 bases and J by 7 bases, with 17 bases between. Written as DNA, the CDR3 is TGTGCCAGCATAAAAGACGGAAGAAGGAATTCACCCCTCCACTTT. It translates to CASIKDGRRNSPLHF.

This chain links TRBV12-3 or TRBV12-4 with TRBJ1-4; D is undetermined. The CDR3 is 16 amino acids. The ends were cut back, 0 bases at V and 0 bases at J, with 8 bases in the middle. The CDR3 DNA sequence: TGTGCCAGCAGTTTAGCGCCGGGCTCAACTAATGAAAAACTGTTTTTT. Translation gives CASSLAPGSTNEKLFF.

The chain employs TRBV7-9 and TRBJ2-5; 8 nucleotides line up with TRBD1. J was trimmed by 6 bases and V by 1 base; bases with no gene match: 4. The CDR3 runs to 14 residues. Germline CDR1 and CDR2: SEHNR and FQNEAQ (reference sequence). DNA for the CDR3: TGTGCCAGCAGCTTAGGCCAGGGGGCCAAGACCCAGTACTTC. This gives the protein CASSLGQGAKTQYF.

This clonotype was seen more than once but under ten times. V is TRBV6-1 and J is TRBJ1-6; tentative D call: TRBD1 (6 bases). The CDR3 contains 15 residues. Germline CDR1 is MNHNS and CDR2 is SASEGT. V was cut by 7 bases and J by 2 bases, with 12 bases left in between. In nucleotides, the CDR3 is TGTGCCAGCATCCCGAGGGGGACCTATAATTCACCCCTCCACTTT. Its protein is CASIPRGTYNSPLHF.

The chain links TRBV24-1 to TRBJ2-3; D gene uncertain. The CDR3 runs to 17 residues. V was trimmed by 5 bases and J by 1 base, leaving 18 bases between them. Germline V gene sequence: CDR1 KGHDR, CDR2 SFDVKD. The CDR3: CATSVSPGRDGTDTQYF. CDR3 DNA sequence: TGTGCCACCAGTGTAAGCCCCGGGCGAGATGGCACAGATACGCAGTATTTT.

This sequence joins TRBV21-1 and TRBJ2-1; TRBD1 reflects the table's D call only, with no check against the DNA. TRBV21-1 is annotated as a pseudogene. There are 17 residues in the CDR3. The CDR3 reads CASSTPARVIDNNEQFF. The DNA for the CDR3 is TGTGCCAGCAGCACTCCTGCCCGGGTCATCGATAACAATGAGCAGTTCTTC.

In DNA, the CDR3 is TGTGCCAGCAGCCCCAACTTCGTACAGGGGCCCAACACCGGGGAGCTGTTTTTT. Its protein product is CASSPNFVQGPNTGELFF. The chain employs TRBV3-1 and TRBJ2-2; 7 bases are a match to TRBD1. This CDR3 spans 18 amino acids. Germline CDR1 reads LGHDT; CDR2 reads YNNKEL (reference sequence). After removal of 4 bases from V and 2 bases from J, the junction contained 13 bases not matched to a gene.

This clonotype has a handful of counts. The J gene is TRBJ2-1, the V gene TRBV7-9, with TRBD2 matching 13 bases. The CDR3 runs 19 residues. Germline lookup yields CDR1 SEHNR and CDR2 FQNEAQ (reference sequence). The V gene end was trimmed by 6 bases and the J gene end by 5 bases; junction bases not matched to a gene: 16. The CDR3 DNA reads TGTGCCAGCAGTCCCAGACTAGCGGGAGGTTTGGGTGTACACAATGAGCAGTTCTTC. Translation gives CASSPRLAGGLGVHNEQFF. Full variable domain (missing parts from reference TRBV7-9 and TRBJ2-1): DTGVSQNPRHKITKRGQNVTFRCDPISEHNRLYWYRQTLGQGPEFLTYFQNEAQLEKSRLLSDRFSAERPKGSFSTLEIQRTEQGDSAMYLCASSPRLAGGLGVHNEQFFGPGTRLTVL.

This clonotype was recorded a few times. CDR3 sequence reads: CASSLKGALVNTEAFF. For the CDR3, the DNA is TGTGCCAGCAGCTTAAAGGGGGCGCTGGTTAACACTGAAGCTTTCTTT. The V and J genes are TRBV7-2 and TRBJ1-1; the match to TRBD1 covers 7 bases. This CDR3 contains 16 residues. Unmatched junction bases numbered 8, after V lost 2 bases and J lost 2 bases. Germline CDR1 is SGHTA and CDR2 is FQGNSA. The full variable domain, completed using reference TRBV7-2 and TRBJ1-1, is GAGVSQSPSNKVTEKGKDVELRCDPISGHTALYWYRQSLGQGLEFLIYFQGNSAPDKSGLPSDRFSAERTGGSVSTLTIQRTQQEDSAVYLCASSLKGALVNTEAFFGQGTRLTVV.

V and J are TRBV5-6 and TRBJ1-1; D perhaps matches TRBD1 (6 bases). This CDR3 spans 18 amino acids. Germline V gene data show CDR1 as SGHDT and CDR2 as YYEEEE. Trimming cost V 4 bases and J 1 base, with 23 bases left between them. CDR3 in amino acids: CASSGPDRLRAGNTEAFF. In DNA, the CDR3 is TGTGCCAGCAGCGGACCCGACAGGTTAAGGGCCGGGAACACTGAAGCTTTCTTT.

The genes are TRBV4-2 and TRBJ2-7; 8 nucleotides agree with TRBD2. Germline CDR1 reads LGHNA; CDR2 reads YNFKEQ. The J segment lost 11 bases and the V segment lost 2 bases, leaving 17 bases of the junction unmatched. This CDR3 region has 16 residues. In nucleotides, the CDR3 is TGTGCCAGCAGCCAACCCGGACTAGCACCCCCCTACGGGGAGTACTTC. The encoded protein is CASSQPGLAPPYGEYF.

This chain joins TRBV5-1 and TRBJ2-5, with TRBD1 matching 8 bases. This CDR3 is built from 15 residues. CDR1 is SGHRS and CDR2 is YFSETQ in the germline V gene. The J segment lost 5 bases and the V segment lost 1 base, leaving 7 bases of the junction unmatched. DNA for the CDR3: TGCGCCAGCAGCTTGTTAGGACAGGGTTTGGAGACCCAGTACTTC. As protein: CASSLLGQGLETQYF.

The CDR3 sequence is CASSLPGAGEAFF. Written as DNA, the CDR3 is TGTGCCAGCAGCTTGCCGGGGGCCGGTGAAGCTTTCTTT. The rearrangement uses TRBV5-5 and TRBJ1-1; D may be TRBD1 (6 bases). Trimming left V 1 base short and J 7 bases short, with 11 bases between. CDR3 length: 13 amino acids. Germline CDR1 and CDR2: SGHKS and YYEKEE (reference sequence). The full variable domain, completed using reference TRBV5-5 and TRBJ1-1, is DAGVTQSPTHLIKTRGQQVTLRCSPISGHKSVSWYQQVLGQGPQFIFQYYEKEERGRGNFPDRFSARQFPNYSSELNVNALLLGDSALYLCASSLPGAGEAFFGQGTRLTVV.

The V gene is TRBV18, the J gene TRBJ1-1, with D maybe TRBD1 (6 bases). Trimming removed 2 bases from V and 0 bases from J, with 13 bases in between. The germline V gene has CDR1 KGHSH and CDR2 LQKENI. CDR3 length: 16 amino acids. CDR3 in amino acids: CASSPGYQGMNTEAFF. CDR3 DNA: TGTGCCAGCTCACCAGGGTATCAGGGGATGAACACTGAAGCTTTCTTT.

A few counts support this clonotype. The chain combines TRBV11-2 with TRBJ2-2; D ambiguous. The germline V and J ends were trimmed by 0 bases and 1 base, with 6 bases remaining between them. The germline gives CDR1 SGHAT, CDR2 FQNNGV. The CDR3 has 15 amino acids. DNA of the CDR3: TGTGCCAGCAGCTTAGAGGCAGGGAACACCGGGGAGCTGTTTTTT. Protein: CASSLEAGNTGELFF. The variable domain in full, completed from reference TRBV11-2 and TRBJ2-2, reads EAGVAQSPRYKIIEKRQSVAFWCNPISGHATLYWYQQILGQGPKLLIQFQNNGVVDDSQLPKDRFSAERLKGVDSTLKIQPAKLEDSAVYLCASSLEAGNTGELFFGEGSRLTVL.

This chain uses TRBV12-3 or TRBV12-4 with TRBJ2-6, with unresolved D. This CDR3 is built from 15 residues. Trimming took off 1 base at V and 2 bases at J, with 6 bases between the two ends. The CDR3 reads CASSLVTTGANVLTF. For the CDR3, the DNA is TGTGCCAGCAGTTTAGTAACGACTGGGGCCAACGTCCTGACTTTC.

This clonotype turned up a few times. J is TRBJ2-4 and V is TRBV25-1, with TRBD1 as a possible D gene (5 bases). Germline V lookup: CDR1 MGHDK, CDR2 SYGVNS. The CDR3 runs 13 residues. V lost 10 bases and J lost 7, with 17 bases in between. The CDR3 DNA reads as TGTGCCAACCTCAGGTCCCCAGGGAACATTCAGTACTTC. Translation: CANLRSPGNIQYF.

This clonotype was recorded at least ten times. CDR3 in amino acids: CAISEPTGRDSYEQYF. As DNA, the CDR3 is TGTGCCATCAGTGAGCCGACAGGGAGGGATTCCTACGAGCAGTACTTC. This sequence joins TRBV10-3 and TRBJ2-7; TRBD1 or TRBD2 may be the D gene (7 bases each). Trimming left V 2 bases short and J 1 base short, with 15 bases between. Germline CDR1 and CDR2: ENHRY and SYGVKD. CDR3 length equals 16 residues.

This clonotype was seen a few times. In DNA, the CDR3 is TGTGCCAGCAGCCATACAGGTATCGTGTCCGGTGAGCAGTTCTTC. As protein: CASSHTGIVSGEQFF. The chain is built from TRBV7-9 and TRBJ2-1; TRBD1 is a possible D gene (5 bases). Germline CDR1 is SEHNR and CDR2 is FQNEAQ (reference sequence). The length of the CDR3 is 15 residues. V lost 5 bases, J lost 9 bases, and 20 bases lay in between.

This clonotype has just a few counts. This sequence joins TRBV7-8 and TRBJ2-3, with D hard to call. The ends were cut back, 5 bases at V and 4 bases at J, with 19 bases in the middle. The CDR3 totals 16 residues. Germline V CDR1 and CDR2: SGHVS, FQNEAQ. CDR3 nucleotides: TGTGCCAGCAGCGCCGGTACCCTCCAACGCGCAGATACGCAGTATTTT. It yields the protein CASSAGTLQRADTQYF.

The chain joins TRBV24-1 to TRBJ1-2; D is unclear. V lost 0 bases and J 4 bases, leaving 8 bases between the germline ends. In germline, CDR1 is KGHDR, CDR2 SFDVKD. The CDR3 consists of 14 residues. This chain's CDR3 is CATSDLDASYGYTF. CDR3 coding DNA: TGTGCCACCAGTGATTTGGACGCCTCCTATGGCTACACCTTC.

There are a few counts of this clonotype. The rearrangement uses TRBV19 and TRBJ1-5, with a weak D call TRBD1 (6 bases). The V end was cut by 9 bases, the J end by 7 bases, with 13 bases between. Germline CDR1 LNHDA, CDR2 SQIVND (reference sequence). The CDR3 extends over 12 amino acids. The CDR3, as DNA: TGTGCCAGCACAGGGTCAGGGCAGCCCCAGCATTTT. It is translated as CASTGSGQPQHF.

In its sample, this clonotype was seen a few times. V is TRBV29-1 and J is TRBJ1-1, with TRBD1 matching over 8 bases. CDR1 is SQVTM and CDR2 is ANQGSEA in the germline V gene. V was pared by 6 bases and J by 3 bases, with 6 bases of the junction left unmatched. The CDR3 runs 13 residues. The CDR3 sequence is CSVGLTGDTEAFF. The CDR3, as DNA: TGCAGCGTCGGGTTGACAGGGGACACTGAAGCTTTCTTT.

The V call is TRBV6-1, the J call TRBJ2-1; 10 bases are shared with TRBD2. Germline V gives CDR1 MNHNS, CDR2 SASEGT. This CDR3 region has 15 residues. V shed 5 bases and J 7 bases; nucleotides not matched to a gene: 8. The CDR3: CASSWASGSWNEQFF. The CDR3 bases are TGTGCCAGCAGTTGGGCTAGCGGGAGTTGGAATGAGCAGTTCTTC.

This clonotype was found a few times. CDR3 DNA: TGCAGCGGCCTATCCCAGGGGACAACCTATGGCTACACCTTC. This gives the protein CSGLSQGTTYGYTF. The gene calls are TRBV29-1 and TRBJ1-2; possibly TRBD1 for D (6 bases). The CDR3 sequence is 14 residues long. V lost 7 bases, J lost 4 bases, and 19 bases lay in between. CDR1 SQVTM and CDR2 ANQGSEA come from the germline V gene.

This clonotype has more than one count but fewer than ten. Written as DNA, the CDR3 is TGTGCCAGCAGCATCACAGTCACCGGGGAGCTGTTTTTT. This translates into CASSITVTGELFF. The J gene is TRBJ2-2, the V gene TRBV7-9; D gene uncertain. CDR3 size: 13 residues. Germline-derived CDR1 and CDR2 are SEHNR and FQNEAQ (reference sequence). V dropped 5 bases and J dropped 4 bases, with 8 bases sitting between them.

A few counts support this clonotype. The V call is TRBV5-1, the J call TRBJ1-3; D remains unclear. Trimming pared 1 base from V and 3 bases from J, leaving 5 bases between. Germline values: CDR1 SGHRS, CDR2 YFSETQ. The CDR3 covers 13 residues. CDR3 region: CASSLTDGNTIYF. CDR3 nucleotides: TGCGCCAGCAGCTTGACAGATGGAAACACCATATATTTT.

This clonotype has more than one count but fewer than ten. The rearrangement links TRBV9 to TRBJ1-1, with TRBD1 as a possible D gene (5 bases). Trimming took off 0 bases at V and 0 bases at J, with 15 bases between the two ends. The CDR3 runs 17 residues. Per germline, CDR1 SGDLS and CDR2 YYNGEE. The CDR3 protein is CASSVVPAGRMNTEAFF. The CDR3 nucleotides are TGTGCCAGCAGCGTAGTCCCCGCGGGGCGTATGAACACTGAAGCTTTCTTT.

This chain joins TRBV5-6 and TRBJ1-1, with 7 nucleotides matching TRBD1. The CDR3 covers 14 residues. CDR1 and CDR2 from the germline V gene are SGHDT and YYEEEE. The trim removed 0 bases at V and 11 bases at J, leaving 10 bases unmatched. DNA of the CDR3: TGTGCCAGCAGCTTGGCGACAGGGTTTCCGTCGGCTTTCTTT. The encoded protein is CASSLATGFPSAFF.